This T cell receptor (beta chain) was found in a study of T cell changes during pregnancy in multiple sclerosis. Germline lookup yields CDR1 SNHLY and CDR2 FYNNEI. The CDR3 length is 13 residues. The J segment lost 2 bases and the V segment lost 8 bases, leaving 6 bases of the junction unmatched. Sequencing was performed with immunoSEQ multiplex PCR; in TCRdb, only in-frame clones are kept and a portion is missing. Among around 74,000 clones listed, about 88% were seen once. The V gene is TRBV2, the J gene TRBJ2-7; 7 nucleotides agree with TRBD1. This sequence was found in a female donor with multiple sclerosis, enrolled in a pregnancy study. Sequencing used peripheral blood, obtained before pregnancy. The CDR3 nucleotides read TGTGCCAGCGGCATTGACAGGGCCTACGAGCAGTACTTC. It is translated as CASGIDRAYEQYF.